A single sample gave rise to the 16 T cell receptor beta chains below, sequenced in a study of T cells in localized non-small cell lung cancer. Here immunoSEQ multiplex PCR was the method, and the copy in TCRdb shows in-frame clones only, minus some. This sample has approximately 29,000 clones, with approximately 88% found just once. Source: peripheral blood, taken before any cancer treatment. Receptor source: a male donor older than 55 with stage I lung adenocarcinoma.

This chain links TRBV15 with TRBJ1-5; D not certain. CDR1 and CDR2 from the germline V gene are LNHNV and YYDKDF (reference sequence). This CDR3 contains 16 residues. V was shortened by 3 bases and J by 4 bases, with 16 bases between the two germline ends. The CDR3 DNA is TGTGCCACCAGCAGGACTTCGGACTGGGAGAATCAGCCCCAGCATTTT. Translating gives CATSRTSDWENQPQHF.

The rearrangement uses TRBV7-3 and TRBJ1-1, with 9 bases fitting TRBD1. CDR1 and CDR2 from the germline V gene are SGHTA and FQGTGA. The CDR3 runs to 15 residues. V dropped 4 bases and J dropped 1; count of bases not matched to a gene: 4. The CDR3 sequence is CASSSTGGSNTEAFF. The CDR3 DNA follows: TGTGCCAGCAGCTCAACAGGGGGCTCGAACACTGAAGCTTTCTTT.

This chain uses TRBV5-4 with TRBJ2-5; TRBD1 is a possible D gene (5 bases). Germline assignment: CDR1 SGHNT and CDR2 YYREEE (reference sequence). V shed 2 bases and J shed 3 bases, with 8 bases lying between them. CDR3 length: 13 amino acids. The CDR3 region is CASSFKGEETQYF. The CDR3 bases are TGTGCCAGCAGCTTTAAAGGGGAAGAGACCCAGTACTTC.

This sequence joins TRBV7-9 and TRBJ2-7; D uncertain. This CDR3 has 10 amino acids. Germline assignment: CDR1 SEHNR and CDR2 FQNEAQ (reference sequence). The V and J ends lost 8 bases and 5 bases respectively, with 7 bases between them. The CDR3: CASGNHEQYF. For the CDR3, the DNA is TGTGCCAGCGGTAACCACGAGCAGTACTTC.

The chain employs TRBV28 and TRBJ1-2; possibly TRBD1 for D (5 bases). V gave up 5 bases and J gave up 4 bases, with 8 bases separating them. This CDR3 contains 12 residues. The germline V gene encodes CDR1 MDHEN and CDR2 SYDVKM. CDR3 nucleotide sequence: TGTGCCAGCAGTGCAGGGTCCTATGGCTACACCTTC. It specifies CASSAGSYGYTF.

The chain uses TRBV15 and TRBJ1-5; the D gene is possibly TRBD1 (6 bases). The CDR3 length is 16 residues. Germline V gene lookup returns CDR1 LNHNV and CDR2 YYDKDF (reference sequence). V gave up 0 bases and J gave up 3 bases, with 12 bases separating them. The CDR3 coding sequence is TGTGCCACCAGCAGAGATCTTGGACAGTTCAATCAGCCCCAGCATTTT. It codes for CATSRDLGQFNQPQHF.

The chain is built from TRBV28 and TRBJ1-2; D possibly corresponds to TRBD1 (6 bases). Germline lookup yields CDR1 MDHEN and CDR2 SYDVKM. The CDR3 consists of 19 residues. V was cut by 5 bases and J by 4 bases, with 29 bases left in between. The CDR3 sequence: CASSQTYTGTPQSLYGYTF. DNA for the CDR3: TGTGCCAGCAGTCAAACCTATACCGGGACACCACAGTCCCTCTATGGCTACACCTTC.

The V gene is TRBV30, the J gene TRBJ1-5; D call uncertain. This CDR3 comprises 14 residues. Germline values: CDR1 GTSNPN, CDR2 SVGIG (reference sequence). Trimming pared 1 base from V and 3 bases from J, leaving 10 bases between. The CDR3 DNA sequence: TGTGCCTGGAGTGGGGCAGATGCCAATCAGCCCCAGCATTTT. Amino acid sequence: CAWSGADANQPQHF.

The CDR3 loop is CASSQGLAGSTDTQYF. CDR3 nucleotide sequence: TGTGCCAGCAGCCAGGGACTAGCGGGAAGCACAGATACGCAGTATTTT. V is TRBV7-6 and J is TRBJ2-3; 13 nucleotides align to TRBD2. The CDR3 consists of 16 residues. CDR1 is SGHVS and CDR2 is FNYEAQ in the germline V gene. V trimming: 5 bases; J trimming: 0 bases; junction bases outside the gene matches: 2.

This rearrangement joins TRBV30 to TRBJ1-3; 10 bases agree with TRBD1. Germline V gives CDR1 GTSNPN, CDR2 SVGIG (reference sequence). The CDR3 totals 13 residues. The trim removed 7 bases at V and 4 bases at J, leaving 4 bases unmatched. For the CDR3, the DNA is TGTGCCTTCGACAGGGGGCTAGGAAACACCATATATTTT. This codes for CAFDRGLGNTIYF.

CDR3 nucleotide sequence: TGTGCCAGCAGTTTTCAGGTATTTCCCGCCCCCTACGAGCAGTACTTC. The encoded protein is CASSFQVFPAPYEQYF. This chain links TRBV27 with TRBJ2-7, with D unresolved. The CDR3 length is 16 residues. CDR1 and CDR2 (germline): MNHEY, SMNVEV (reference sequence). V shed 3 bases and J shed 2 bases, with 17 bases lying between them.

This chain connects TRBV19 to TRBJ1-1; 7 positions agree with TRBD1. V lost 4 bases and J lost 6; bases outside the gene matches: 8. This CDR3 is 14 amino acids long. Germline V gives CDR1 LNHDA, CDR2 SQIVND (reference sequence). CDR3 protein: CASSTTGTRAEAFF. DNA for the CDR3: TGTGCCAGTAGTACGACAGGGACGAGGGCTGAAGCTTTCTTT.

This clone was seen a few times. V gene TRBV7-2 combines with J gene TRBJ2-7, with a possible D match to TRBD2 (5 bases). The CDR3 is 13 residues long. Germline values: CDR1 SGHTA, CDR2 FQGNSA. V lost 6 bases, J lost 1 base, and 10 bases lay in between. CDR3 in amino acids: CASRGASSYEQYF. The DNA of the CDR3 is TGTGCCAGCAGGGGAGCCTCTTCCTACGAGCAGTACTTC. Full variable domain (rest looked up from reference TRBV7-2 and TRBJ2-7): GAGVSQSPSNKVTEKGKDVELRCDPISGHTALYWYRQSLGQGLEFLIYFQGNSAPDKSGLPSDRFSAERTGGSVSTLTIQRTQQEDSAVYLCASRGASSYEQYFGPGTRLTVT.

This clone showed up just a few times. The genes are TRBV9 and TRBJ2-7; 9 positions match TRBD1. Germline loops: CDR1 SGDLS, CDR2 YYNGEE. Trimming at V came to 3 bases and at J to 4 bases, leaving 5 bases not matched to a gene. This CDR3 has 14 residues. CDR3 nucleotide sequence: TGTGCCAGCAGCGCCCAACAGGGGGCTTACGAGCAGTACTTC. As protein: CASSAQQGAYEQYF.

The genes are TRBV5-6 and TRBJ1-2, with 7 bases identical to TRBD1. After removal of 6 bases from V and 0 bases from J, the junction contained 5 bases not matched to a gene. The CDR3 has 14 residues. The germline CDR1 and CDR2 sequences are SGHDT and YYEEEE. The CDR3 coding sequence is TGTGCCAGCACCTCTACAGGGGCTAACTATGGCTACACCTTC. It translates to CASTSTGANYGYTF.

The chain couples TRBV18 to TRBJ2-6; D is ambiguous. The CDR3 covers 17 residues. Germline V gives CDR1 KGHSH, CDR2 LQKENI. Trimming removed 0 bases from V and 4 bases from J, with 13 bases in between. CDR3 protein: CASSPPWAPSGANVLTF. The CDR3 nucleotides read TGTGCCAGCTCACCACCGTGGGCCCCTTCCGGGGCCAACGTCCTGACTTTC.